These 8 T cell receptor beta chains came from one sample sequenced in a study of response to subunit inactivated influenza vaccine. MiXCR, applied by TCRdb to the RT-PCR reads, yields one record per CDR3 protein. Altogether under 550,000 distinct CDR3 sequences are present, 6.5% to 8% being singletons, with the ten largest covering around 13%. The input for sequencing was PBMCs from blood, taken less than 30 months after vaccination. All receptors derive from a man aged 45 to 70 who received an inactivated influenza vaccine.

This clonotype was counted only a few times. The chain recombines TRBV15 with TRBJ2-4; tentatively, D is TRBD2 (5 bases). Germline loops: CDR1 LNHNV, CDR2 YYDKDF (reference sequence). This CDR3 is built from 14 residues. V was shortened by 0 bases and J by 15 bases, with 18 bases between the two germline ends. CDR3 amino acids: CATSRDLARGPGYF. The DNA for the CDR3 is TGTGCCACCAGCAGAGATCTAGCTCGCGGTCCGGGGTACTTC. The whole variable domain, remainder taken from reference TRBV15 and TRBJ2-4, is DAMVIQNPRYQVTQFGKPVTLSCSQTLNHNVMYWYQQKSSQAPKLLFHYYDKDFNNEADTPDNFQSRRPNTSFCFLDIRSPGLGDTAMYLCATSRDLARGPGYFGAGTRLSVL.

The gene calls are TRBV29-1 and TRBJ2-3; D perhaps matches TRBD2 (6 bases). CDR3 length equals 13 residues. Trimming removed 7 bases from V and 5 bases from J, with 16 bases in between. Germline-derived CDR1 and CDR2 are SQVTM and ANQGSEA. The CDR3 is CSGRDLTGDTQYF. The CDR3 DNA sequence: TGCAGCGGTCGGGACTTAACGGGAGATACGCAGTATTTT.

The chain employs TRBV7-2 and TRBJ2-7; D unclear. Trimming took 3 bases from V and 0 from J, leaving 9 bases between them. The CDR3 has 14 amino acids. Germline CDR1 SGHTA, CDR2 FQGNSA. The CDR3 loop is CASSFNQVSYEQYF. CDR3 nucleotides: TGTGCCAGCAGCTTTAATCAGGTCTCCTACGAGCAGTACTTC.

J is TRBJ2-5 and V is TRBV7-2; D gene uncertain. Trimming took 4 bases from V and 5 from J, leaving 11 bases between them. Germline values: CDR1 SGHTA, CDR2 FQGNSA. This CDR3 is built from 13 residues. Here the CDR3 reads CASSYGQRETQYF. The CDR3 DNA reads as TGTGCCAGCAGCTATGGTCAGAGGGAGACCCAGTACTTC.

This clonotype was detected a few times. The V call is TRBV20-1, the J call TRBJ1-2, with 7 bases matching TRBD1. This CDR3 is 14 amino acids long. Trimming cost V 6 bases and J 1 base; bases outside gene matches: 8. The germline V gene has CDR1 DFQATT and CDR2 SNEGSKA (reference sequence). CDR3 sequence reads: CSAWDSQNNYGYTF. CDR3 sequence (DNA): TGCAGTGCCTGGGACAGTCAAAATAACTATGGCTACACCTTC.

This clonotype was detected a few times. The V call is TRBV29-1, the J call TRBJ2-5, with D possibly TRBD1 on 5 matching bases. CDR3 length: 13 amino acids. CDR1 and CDR2 from the germline V gene are SQVTM and ANQGSEA. V gave up 4 bases and J gave up 7 bases, with 16 bases separating them. The CDR3 DNA reads TGCAGCGTTGCAAAGGGGCAGCGAGGGACCCAGTACTTC. Its translation: CSVAKGQRGTQYF. Filled out from reference TRBV29-1 and TRBJ2-5, the complete variable domain reads SAVISQKPSRDICQRGTSLTIQCQVDSQVTMMFWYRQQPGQSLTLIATANQGSEATYESGFVIDKFPISRPNLTFSTLTVSNMSPEDSSIYLCSVAKGQRGTQYFGPGTRLLVL.

This clonotype appeared a few times. This chain connects TRBV28 to TRBJ2-1; maybe TRBD2 (5 bases). CDR1 is MDHEN and CDR2 is SYDVKM in the germline V gene. The V end was cut by 3 bases, the J end by 4 bases, with 13 bases between. CDR3 size: 15 residues. CDR3 DNA: TGTGCCAGCAGTTTTGGAGGAGAAAATTACAATGAGCAGTTCTTC. Translating gives CASSFGGENYNEQFF.

This clonotype appeared many times. The chain recombines TRBV27 with TRBJ1-1, with TRBD1 identical over 8 bases. Per germline, CDR1 MNHEY and CDR2 SMNVEV (reference sequence). V lost 3 bases, J lost 5 bases, and 8 bases stayed unmatched. CDR3 length equals 15 residues. DNA for the CDR3: TGTGCCAGCAGTTTCGGAACAGGGGGATGGACTGAAGCTTTCTTT. Translating it yields CASSFGTGGWTEAFF.